The rows below give T cell receptor beta chains drawn from one sample of a study of T cell clusters in autoimmune cytopenias. One entry per CDR3 protein, without DNA, is what TCRdb gives after re-calling the multiplex PCR reads. The table lists over 2,000 distinct CDR3 sequences, with roughly 30% in the top ten. The sequencing input was peripheral blood. These receptors were collected from a human donor with an autoimmune cytopenia or autoimmune hepatitis (not recorded which). Both conserved end residues are part of each CDR3. Only part of the rows carry a size: once, few, many, or a class if the clone is expanded.

>TRBV15|TRBJ1-4|medium-sized|14
CATTPDRVLEKLFF
>TRBV6-2/TRBV6-3|TRBJ2-7|medium-sized|16
CASSPLAGGGTYEQYF
>TRBV5-1|TRBJ1-2|-|14
CASRPHGELFGYTF
>TRBV19|TRBJ1-2|medium-sized|16
CASSSIGPGQVYGYTF
>TRBV7-6|TRBJ2-1|medium-sized|16
CASSWGLAGAGNEQFF
>TRBV5-6|TRBJ1-6|medium-sized|16
CASSLIGGVDNSPLHF
>TRBV19|TRBJ2-1|medium-sized|16
CASSMERLAGGNEQFF
>TRBV6-2/TRBV6-3|TRBJ1-5|-|16
CASSYGLGGVYQPQHF
>TRBV6-2/TRBV6-3|TRBJ1-2|large|14
CASSPLGTVYGYTF
>TRBV6-4|TRBJ2-7|-|15
CASSAGAGAIYEQYF
>TRBV12-3/TRBV12-4|TRBJ2-7|medium-sized|14
CASSLGDGNYEQYF
>TRBV5-1|TRBJ1-1|medium-sized|13
CASSFGRGTEAFF
>TRBV6-9|TRBJ2-1|medium-sized|14
CASSGLAGDNEQFF
>TRBV18|TRBJ2-5|medium-sized|13
CASSPGQQETQYF
>TRBV5-3|TRBJ1-2|-|14
CASSLTGTAYGYTF
>TRBV12-3/TRBV12-4|TRBJ2-2|medium-sized|14
CASSRQGPLGELFF
>TRBV30|TRBJ1-1|medium-sized|19
CAWEVGGWGTGRESTEAFF
>TRBV6-6|TRBJ2-7|medium-sized|12
CASSSPQGRGYF
>TRBV18|TRBJ1-1|medium-sized|14
CASSSRATVAEAFF
>TRBV19|TRBJ2-7|medium-sized|15
CASSMGTGPFDEQYF
>TRBV27|TRBJ2-7|medium-sized|14
CASSLLRGNYEQYF
>TRBV6-6|TRBJ1-4|-|15
CASSYLGGPNEKLFF
>TRBV7-6|TRBJ2-2|medium-sized|15
CASSGQGLRTGELFF
>TRBV5-1|TRBJ2-5|-|13
CASSSDNQETQYF
>TRBV7-9|TRBJ2-3|medium-sized|16
CASTGGTPSVTDTQYF
>TRBV28|TRBJ2-1|-|13
CASSLPDYNEQFF
>TRBV20-1|TRBJ2-1|-|16
CSARNIAGLTYNEQFF
>TRBV28|TRBJ2-3|-|15
CASSLGTGNTDTQYF
>TRBV11-2|TRBJ1-1|-|15
CASSYQTGGNTEAFF
>TRBV5-1|TRBJ2-2|medium-sized|17
CASSISGTGPSTGELFF
>TRBV20-1|TRBJ2-1|-|15
CSARDRGLANNEQFF
>TRBV11-2|TRBJ2-3|-|16
CASSNKLAGLTDTQYF
>TRBV12-3/TRBV12-4|TRBJ2-1|-|14
CASSPGPAYNEQFF
>TRBV19|TRBJ1-6|medium-sized|16
CASRPLRDIYNSPLHF
>TRBV27|TRBJ1-4|medium-sized|15
CASSRSGRGDEKLFF
>TRBV5-1|TRBJ2-7|-|15
CASSYRRALVYEQYF
>TRBV5-4|TRBJ2-1|medium-sized|13
CASSLGSTNEQFF
>TRBV5-4|TRBJ1-2|medium-sized|13
CASSPAPTYGYTF
>TRBV6-4|TRBJ2-7|medium-sized|15
CASSETGRTPYEQYF
>TRBV30|TRBJ2-6|medium-sized|16
CAWSGQAYSGANVLTF
>TRBV7-9|TRBJ2-1|-|14
CASSLGGAGNEQFF
>TRBV6-5|TRBJ1-5|medium-sized|15
CASRWTGAYNQPQHF